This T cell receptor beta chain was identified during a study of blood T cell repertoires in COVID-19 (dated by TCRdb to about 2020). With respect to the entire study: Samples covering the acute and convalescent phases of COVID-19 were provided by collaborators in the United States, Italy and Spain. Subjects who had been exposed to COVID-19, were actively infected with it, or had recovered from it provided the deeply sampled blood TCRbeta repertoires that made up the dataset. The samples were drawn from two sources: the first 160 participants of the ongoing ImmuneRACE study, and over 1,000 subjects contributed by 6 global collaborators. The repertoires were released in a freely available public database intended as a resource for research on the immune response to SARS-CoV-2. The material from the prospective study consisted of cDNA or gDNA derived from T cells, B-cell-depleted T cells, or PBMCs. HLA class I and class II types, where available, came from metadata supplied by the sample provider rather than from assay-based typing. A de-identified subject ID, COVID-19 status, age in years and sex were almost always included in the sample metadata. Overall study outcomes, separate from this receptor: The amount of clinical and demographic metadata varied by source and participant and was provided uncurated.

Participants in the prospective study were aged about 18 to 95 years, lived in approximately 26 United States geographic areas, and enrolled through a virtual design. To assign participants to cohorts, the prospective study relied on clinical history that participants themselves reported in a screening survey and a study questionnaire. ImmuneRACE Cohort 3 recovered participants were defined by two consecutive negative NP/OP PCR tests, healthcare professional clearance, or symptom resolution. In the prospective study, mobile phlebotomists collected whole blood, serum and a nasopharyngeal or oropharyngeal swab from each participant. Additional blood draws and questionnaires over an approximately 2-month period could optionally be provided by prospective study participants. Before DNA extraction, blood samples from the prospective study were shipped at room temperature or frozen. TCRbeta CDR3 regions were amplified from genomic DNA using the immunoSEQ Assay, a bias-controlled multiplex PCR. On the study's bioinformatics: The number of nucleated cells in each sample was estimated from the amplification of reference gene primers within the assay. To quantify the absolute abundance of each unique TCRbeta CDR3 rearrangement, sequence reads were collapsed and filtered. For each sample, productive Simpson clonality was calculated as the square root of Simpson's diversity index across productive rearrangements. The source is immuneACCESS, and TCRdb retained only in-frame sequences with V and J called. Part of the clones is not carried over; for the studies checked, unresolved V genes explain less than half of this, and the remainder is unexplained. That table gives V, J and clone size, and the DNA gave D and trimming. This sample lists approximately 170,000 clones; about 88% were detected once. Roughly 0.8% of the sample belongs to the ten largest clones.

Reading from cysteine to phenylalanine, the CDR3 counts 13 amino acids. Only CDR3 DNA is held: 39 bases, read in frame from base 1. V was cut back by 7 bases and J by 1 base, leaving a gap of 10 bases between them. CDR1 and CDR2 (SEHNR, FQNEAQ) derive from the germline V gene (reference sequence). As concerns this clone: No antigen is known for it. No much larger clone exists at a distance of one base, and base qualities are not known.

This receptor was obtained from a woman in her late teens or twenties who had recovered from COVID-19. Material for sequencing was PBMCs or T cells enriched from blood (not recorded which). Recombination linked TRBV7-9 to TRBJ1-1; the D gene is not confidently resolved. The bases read TGTGCCAGCACCAAAGCCGGGAACACTGAAGCTTTCTTT. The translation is CASTKAGNTEAFF.